This T cell receptor beta chain was sequenced for a study of cytomegalovirus exposure and HLA in healthy donors. V dropped 5 bases and J dropped 12 bases, with 11 bases sitting between them. The germline CDR1 and CDR2 sequences are DFQATT and SNEGSKA (reference sequence). The CDR3 consists of 10 residues. Both 60 Vbeta primers and 13 Jbeta primers went into the PCR. The method was immunoSEQ multiplex PCR; TCRdb's version includes in-frame clones alone and lacks a portion of them. In the table there are approximately 130,000 clones, approximately 89% of which are singletons. Sequenced input: PBMCs. This chain links TRBV20-1 with TRBJ2-1; tentatively, D is TRBD2 (6 bases). The clonotype was recovered from a woman in her twenties or thirties in good health and CMV-seropositive. The CDR3 loop is CSAWGDSQFF. The CDR3 coding sequence is TGCAGTGCTTGGGGGGACTCGCAGTTCTTC.